This T cell receptor (beta chain) was sequenced for a study of cytotoxic CD8 clonotypes in ibrutinib-treated CLL. Assay used: immunoSEQ multiplex PCR; TCRdb lists only in-frame clones, some missing. Of tens of thousands of clones in the sample, roughly 72% were seen once. V dropped 0 bases and J dropped 0 bases, with 9 bases sitting between them. This CDR3 is 15 amino acids long. The germline CDR1 and CDR2 sequences are SGHRS and YFSETQ. On this clone itself: Its specificity is not known.

Findings and caveats of the study: Baseline values of clonality outstripped age-matched healthy donors and followed circulating CD8+ T-cell counts.

Sequenced material: PBMCs, taken at disease progression, from a patient treated with ibrutinib. This sequence was found in a human donor with chronic lymphocytic leukemia. This chain uses TRBV5-1 with TRBJ1-2; D gene unclear. This CDR3 reads CASSLEVSSNYGYTF. CDR3 nucleotide sequence: TGCGCCAGCAGCTTGGAAGTCAGCTCTAACTATGGCTACACCTTC.